Listed here are 15 T cell receptor beta chains from one sample, sequenced in a study of CD8 T cells in Susac syndrome. RNA in amounts of roughly 0.5 to 1 ug was reverse transcribed with random hexamers. From the immunoSEQ multiplex PCR reads, TCRdb called clonotypes with MiXCR, one entry per CDR3 protein. The sample yields approximately 150,000 distinct CDR3 sequences, around 85% seen once. Sequenced material: CD8+ T cells from PBMCs. These receptors originate from a human donor with multiple sclerosis.

This rearrangement joins TRBV29-1 to TRBJ2-4; D perhaps matches TRBD1 (8 bases). The CDR3 extends over 12 amino acids. CDR1 and CDR2 from the germline V gene are SQVTM and ANQGSEA. Trimming pared 6 bases from V and 14 bases from J, leaving 20 bases between. The CDR3 loop reads CSVVGQAGEEYF. CDR3 nucleotides: TGCAGCGTCGTGGGACAGGCGGGAGAGGAGTACTTC. Full variable domain (missing parts from reference TRBV29-1 and TRBJ2-4): SAVISQKPSRDICQRGTSLTIQCQVDSQVTMMFWYRQQPGQSLTLIATANQGSEATYESGFVIDKFPISRPNLTFSTLTVSNMSPEDSSIYLCSVVGQAGEEYFGAGTRLSVL.

V is TRBV19 and J is TRBJ1-1; D gene unclear. Germline CDR1 is LNHDA and CDR2 is SQIVND (reference sequence). V was clipped by 2 bases and J by 6 bases, with 16 bases between them. This CDR3 has 15 amino acids. CDR3 residues: CASSIMAGANAEAFF. As DNA, the CDR3 is TGTGCCAGTAGTATAATGGCAGGAGCCAACGCTGAAGCTTTCTTT.

The chain couples TRBV12-3 or TRBV12-4 to TRBJ1-1; D unresolved. The CDR3 spans 13 residues. V lost 1 base, J lost 3 bases, and 6 bases lay in between. The CDR3 is CASSLVSHTEAFF. CDR3 in DNA: TGTGCCAGCAGTTTAGTATCGCACACTGAAGCTTTCTTT.

This chain uses TRBV28 with TRBJ2-3; 12 bases are shared with TRBD2. Trimming cost V 6 bases and J 2 bases; bases outside gene matches: 6. Germline loops: CDR1 MDHEN, CDR2 SYDVKM. CDR3 size: 16 residues. CDR3 region: CASSLGLAGITDTQYF. As DNA, the CDR3 is TGTGCCAGCAGCTTGGGACTAGCGGGTATCACAGATACGCAGTATTTT.

The CDR3 nucleotides are TGCAGTGCTAGAGATGGGCAGAACAACTATGGCTACACCTTC. Its translation is CSARDGQNNYGYTF. V gene TRBV20-1 combines with J gene TRBJ1-2; D is unresolved. The V and J ends lost 0 bases and 2 bases respectively, with 10 bases between them. CDR1 DFQATT and CDR2 SNEGSKA come from the germline V gene (reference sequence). The CDR3 loop spans 14 amino acids.

This chain uses TRBV21-1 with TRBJ2-2. TRBV21-1 is marked as a pseudogene. The CDR3 extends over 16 amino acids. The CDR3 region is CASPKQWVRCTGELFF. The CDR3 bases are TGTGCCAGCCCCAAGCAGTGGGTTAGGTGTACCGGGGAGCTGTTTTTT.

The chain uses TRBV7-9 and TRBJ1-2, with a tentative D call TRBD1 (5 bases). V lost 8 bases to trimming and J lost 4 bases, with 17 bases between them. The CDR3 is 14 residues long. CDR1 is SEHNR, CDR2 FQNEAQ, per germline (reference sequence). Written as DNA, the CDR3 is TGTGCCAGCCGAGGGGCGGGGAGTGTCTATGGCTACACCTTC. It codes for CASRGAGSVYGYTF. Variable domain in full (rest from reference TRBV7-9 and TRBJ1-2): DTGVSQNPRHKITKRGQNVTFRCDPISEHNRLYWYRQTLGQGPEFLTYFQNEAQLEKSRLLSDRFSAERPKGSFSTLEIQRTEQGDSAMYLCASRGAGSVYGYTFGSGTRLTVV.

The V call is TRBV20-1, the J call TRBJ2-1; 10 positions agree with TRBD2. CDR1 DFQATT and CDR2 SNEGSKA come from the germline V gene (reference sequence). The CDR3 sequence is 15 residues long. After removal of 1 base from V and 4 bases from J, the junction contained 4 bases not matched to a gene. CDR3 nucleotide sequence: TGCAGTGCTAGAGGGACTAGCGGAGATTACAATGAGCAGTTCTTC. This gives the protein CSARGTSGDYNEQFF.

The chain has TRBV5-1 and TRBJ2-2, with 7 positions matching TRBD1. This CDR3 has 13 amino acids. Germline assignment: CDR1 SGHRS and CDR2 YFSETQ. J gave up 6 bases and V 4 bases, and 3 bases lay outside the gene matches. CDR3 sequence: CASSPTGAGELFF. The CDR3 DNA sequence: TGCGCCAGCAGCCCAACAGGGGCCGGGGAGCTGTTTTTT.

This sequence joins TRBV27 and TRBJ2-2; D might be TRBD1 (6 bases). V lost 7 bases to trimming and J lost 1 base, with 19 bases between them. This CDR3 is built from 17 residues. Germline lookup yields CDR1 MNHEY and CDR2 SMNVEV (reference sequence). The CDR3 loop is CASNSLPGHLNTGELFF. The CDR3 nucleotides are TGTGCCAGCAACTCACTCCCGGGACACCTGAACACCGGGGAGCTGTTTTTT.

A few counts support this clonotype. The chain is built from TRBV6-1 and TRBJ2-1; D is perhaps TRBD2 (6 bases). This CDR3 is 14 amino acids long. Germline V lookup: CDR1 MNHNS, CDR2 SASEGT. V was shortened by 10 bases and J by 1 base, with 14 bases between the two germline ends. The CDR3 spells CAINPSGSYNEQFF. The CDR3 DNA reads TGTGCCATCAACCCGAGCGGGTCCTACAATGAGCAGTTCTTC.

In nucleotides, the CDR3 is TGTGCCAGCATGGGGACGGCTAGCTCCTACGAGCAGTACTTC. Encoded protein: CASMGTASSYEQYF. The chain uses TRBV2 and TRBJ2-7; D is possibly TRBD1 or TRBD2 (5 bases each). Germline CDR1 and CDR2: SNHLY and FYNNEI. V dropped 7 bases and J dropped 0 bases, with 13 bases sitting between them. This CDR3 comprises 14 residues.

The chain uses TRBV29-1 and TRBJ1-2; D is uncertain. V lost 3 bases and J lost 11, with 16 bases in between. This CDR3 spans 12 amino acids. CDR1 is SQVTM and CDR2 is ANQGSEA in the germline V gene. The CDR3 loop reads CSVEGQEAGYTF. As DNA, the CDR3 is TGCAGCGTTGAGGGCCAGGAGGCCGGGTACACCTTC.

The CDR3 DNA reads TGTGCCAGCAGTTTTGGAGTTCCGGGGTCGGAGGAGCAGTTCTTC. Amino acids: CASSFGVPGSEEQFF. The chain is built from TRBV28 and TRBJ2-1; weak D call: TRBD2 (5 bases). The CDR3 has 15 residues. V lost 3 bases, J lost 10 bases, and 19 bases lay in between. CDR1 and CDR2 (germline): MDHEN, SYDVKM.

The chain is built from TRBV28 and TRBJ1-6, with D hard to call. Per the germline V gene, CDR1 is MDHEN and CDR2 is SYDVKM. V was pared by 1 base and J by 5 bases, with 9 bases between. This CDR3 has 15 residues. CDR3 DNA sequence: TGTGCCAGCAGTTTATCCGGCGGAGATAATTCACCCCTCCACTTT. This translates into CASSLSGGDNSPLHF. Looking up the rest from reference TRBV28 and TRBJ1-6 gives the full variable domain: DVKVTQSSRYLVKRTGEKVFLECVQDMDHENMFWYRQDPGLGLRLIYFSYDVKMKEKGDIPEGYSVSREKKERFSLILESASTNQTSMYLCASSLSGGDNSPLHFGNGTRLTVT.